Described below is a single T cell receptor beta chain sequence and its context. As yet, its antigen is unknown. The source of the sample is a study of a mutant IDH1 vaccine in newly diagnosed glioma. Across the whole study: Vaccines began 4-6 weeks after radiotherapy alone, or with temozolomide cycles.

As to time point: week 11, during vaccination. Every vaccination contained 300 ug of the mutant IDH1 20-mer peptide and was paired with topical imiquimod. Generated by immunoSEQ multiplex PCR, the TCRdb table keeps only in-frame clones and is missing some. The table shows about 25,000 clones, with around 82% occurring only once. The CDR3 is made up of 14 amino acids. Trimming removed 5 bases at V and 4 bases at J, with 13 bases between. Germline V gene lookup returns CDR1 SEHNR and CDR2 FQNEAQ (reference sequence). This TCR was recovered from a woman in her late teens or twenties with glioma. The genes are TRBV7-9 and TRBJ2-3; TRBD2 might be the D (6 bases). Source: PBMCs, taken from a glioma patient whose treatment included an IDH1 peptide vaccine. Written as DNA, the CDR3 is TGTGCCAGCAGCACATCGACTAGATCAGATACGCAGTATTTT. It yields the protein CASSTSTRSDTQYF.